The subject of this entry is one T cell receptor beta chain. Its antigen is not known. The ends lost 4 bases at V and 4 bases at J; junction bases unmatched: 5. Germline V gives CDR1 SGDLS, CDR2 YYNGEE. The CDR3 is 15 residues long. The entry originates in a study of OX40 agonist ivuxolimab in advanced cancers. Points from the study as a whole: Within 6 weeks, CD4+ and CD8+ blood T cells expanded clonally at 0.1 to 3.0 mg/kg.

This table comes from immunoSEQ multiplex PCR, and its TCRdb copy is limited to in-frame clones, with some not included. The table includes 74,000 or so clones, 89% detected once. This chain links TRBV9 with TRBJ2-7; 13 bases are shared with TRBD2. The origin of this receptor is an adult with an advanced solid tumor such as melanoma, head and neck, liver or kidney cancer. Sequences were derived from CD4+ or CD8+ T cells sorted from blood, sampled in a trial of the OX40 agonist ivuxolimab. CDR3 region: CASSPRLAGGYEQYF. DNA of the CDR3: TGTGCCAGCAGCCCAAGACTAGCGGGAGGTTACGAGCAGTACTTC.